This is a list of T cell receptor beta chains from one sample in a study of CD8 T cells in ankylosing spondylitis. Each CDR3 protein gets one entry after TCRdb re-called the 5' RACE reads with MiXCR. There are under 250,000 distinct CDR3 sequences in the sample; under 12% occur only once, and roughly 2.5% lies in the top ten. Specimen: blood, either unsorted or a sorted T cell fraction (not recorded which). These receptors all come from a male donor with ankylosing spondylitis or in good health (not recorded which). Each CDR3 is given with its conserved first and last residue. Fields, in order: V gene, D gene, J gene, clone size, CDR3 length, CDR3 DNA, CDR3 protein. The D gene is left open where the match is weak. The size field is filled for only some rows; it gives once, few, many or a size class.

V: TRBV6-1
D: -
J: TRBJ2-3
size: many
length: 16
DNA: TGTGCCAGCAGTCCCATCGGACAGACTAGCACAGATACGCAGTATTTT
CDR3: CASSPIGQTSTDTQYF

V: TRBV11-3
D: TRBD2
J: TRBJ2-1
size: few
length: 15
DNA: TGTGCCAGCAGGTATGACCCGGGACTAGAGAATGAGCAGTTCTTC
CDR3: CASRYDPGLENEQFF

V: TRBV20-1
D: -
J: TRBJ1-5
size: many
length: 14
DNA: TGCAGTGCTAGTAAAAGTAATGGGAATCAGCCCCAGCATTTT
CDR3: CSASKSNGNQPQHF

V: TRBV6-5
D: -
J: TRBJ1-5
size: many
length: 14
DNA: TGTGCCAGCAGTTACTCCCCTGCGGTGCAGCCCCAGCATTTT
CDR3: CASSYSPAVQPQHF

V: TRBV29-1
D: -
J: TRBJ2-4
size: many
length: 14
DNA: TGCAGCGTCATCTCGACTCTAGCCAAAAACATTCAGTACTTC
CDR3: CSVISTLAKNIQYF

V: TRBV7-2
D: -
J: TRBJ1-2
size: many
length: 12
DNA: TGTGCCAGCAGCTCAGATTTCTATGGCTACACCTTC
CDR3: CASSSDFYGYTF

V: TRBV6-1
D: TRBD2
J: TRBJ2-4
size: -
length: 17
DNA: TGTGCCAGCAGCCACCCTAGCGGGAGAACCCTGAAAAACATTCAGTACTTC
CDR3: CASSHPSGRTLKNIQYF

V: TRBV5-6
D: TRBD1
J: TRBJ1-1
size: few
length: 11
DNA: TGTGCCAGCAGGCGGGACAGCGAAGCTTTCTTT
CDR3: CASRRDSEAFF

V: TRBV5-1
D: TRBD2
J: TRBJ2-2
size: many
length: 14
DNA: TGCGCCAGCAGCGCGGGACTAGTGGCCGGGGAGCTGTTTTTT
CDR3: CASSAGLVAGELFF

V: TRBV9
D: TRBD2
J: TRBJ2-7
size: many
length: 15
DNA: TGTGCCAGCAGCCGTGAGACTAGCGCGACCTACGAGCAGTACTTC
CDR3: CASSRETSATYEQYF

V: TRBV7-1
D: -
J: TRBJ2-7
size: once
length: 14
DNA: TGTGCCAGCAGCCCAGGGCTCAGGTGCTACGAGCAGTACTTC
CDR3: CASSPGLRCYEQYF

V: TRBV3-1
D: -
J: TRBJ2-5
size: many
length: 16
DNA: TGTGCCAGCAGCCCCAAAGGCCGGAGCTTAAGAGAGACCCAGTACTTC
CDR3: CASSPKGRSLRETQYF

V: TRBV2
D: -
J: TRBJ1-1
size: few
length: 12
DNA: TGTGCCAGCTCCCGGGGCCGCACTGAAGCTTTCTTT
CDR3: CASSRGRTEAFF

V: TRBV10-2
D: -
J: TRBJ1-5
size: many
length: 14
DNA: TGCGCCAGCAGTGAATCGAGTGGCAATCAGCCCCAGCATTTT
CDR3: CASSESSGNQPQHF

V: TRBV7-2
D: TRBD2
J: TRBJ2-3
size: -
length: 16
DNA: TGTGCCAGCAGTTTTAGCGGGGGGGCCTTTGGAGATACGCAGTATTTT
CDR3: CASSFSGGAFGDTQYF

V: TRBV7-6
D: -
J: TRBJ2-2
size: many
length: 13
DNA: TGTGCCAGCAGCTTAACATGGGACGGGGAGCTGTTTTTT
CDR3: CASSLTWDGELFF

V: TRBV7-9
D: -
J: TRBJ2-4
size: -
length: 13
DNA: TGTGCCAGCAGTCGCGACTCTGGAAACATTCAGTACTTC
CDR3: CASSRDSGNIQYF

V: TRBV20-1
D: -
J: TRBJ2-1
size: many
length: 11
DNA: TGCAGTGCTAGTTTTGGCAATGAGCAGTTCTTC
CDR3: CSASFGNEQFF

V: TRBV10-3
D: -
J: TRBJ2-2
size: -
length: 14
DNA: TGTGCCACCAAGGAAAGGGATAACACCGGGGAGCTGTTTTTT
CDR3: CATKERDNTGELFF

V: TRBV3-1
D: -
J: TRBJ2-7
size: many
length: 13
DNA: TGTGCCAGCAGCCAAGACTACCTTCGGGAGCAGTACTTC
CDR3: CASSQDYLREQYF

V: TRBV6-1
D: TRBD1
J: TRBJ1-1
size: many
length: 14
DNA: TGTGCCAGCAGAGGACAGGGGGCTTTCACTGAAGCTTTCTTT
CDR3: CASRGQGAFTEAFF

V: TRBV12-3/TRBV12-4
D: -
J: TRBJ2-7
size: many
length: 13
DNA: TGTGCCAGCAGTTTTAGTCACGGTAACGAGCAGTACTTC
CDR3: CASSFSHGNEQYF

V: TRBV15
D: -
J: TRBJ2-7
size: many
length: 12
DNA: TGTGCCACCAGCAGAGACTCCTACGAGCAGTACTTC
CDR3: CATSRDSYEQYF

V: TRBV7-8
D: -
J: TRBJ2-5
size: few
length: 14
DNA: TGTGCCAGCAGCTTAATGGTGTTCCAAGAGACCCAGTACTTC
CDR3: CASSLMVFQETQYF

V: TRBV18
D: TRBD1
J: TRBJ2-7
size: few
length: 16
DNA: TGTGCCAGCTCAGCATCCGGGACAGAAAGCTCCTACGAGCAGTACTTC
CDR3: CASSASGTESSYEQYF

V: TRBV5-1
D: TRBD1
J: TRBJ1-1
size: many
length: 15
DNA: TGCGCCAGCAGCTTCGTTCAGGGGGCGCAGACTGAAGCTTTCTTT
CDR3: CASSFVQGAQTEAFF

V: TRBV20-1
D: -
J: TRBJ2-7
size: many
length: 13
DNA: TGCAGTGTTCCCGGAGGGGGCGGGGACGAGCAGTACTTC
CDR3: CSVPGGGGDEQYF

V: TRBV12-3/TRBV12-4
D: -
J: TRBJ1-5
size: many
length: 15
DNA: TGTGCCAGCAGTGCTGACAGATTTAGCAATCAGCCCCAGCATTTT
CDR3: CASSADRFSNQPQHF

V: TRBV2
D: TRBD2
J: TRBJ2-1
size: many
length: 12
DNA: TGTGCCAGCAGGGGGGGGGGCAATGAGCAGTTCTTC
CDR3: CASRGGGNEQFF

V: TRBV7-7
D: -
J: TRBJ2-2
size: many
length: 14
DNA: TGTGCCAGCAGCCGGACAGAGAACACCGGGGAGCTGTTTTTT
CDR3: CASSRTENTGELFF

V: TRBV27
D: -
J: TRBJ2-1
size: -
length: 16
DNA: TGTGCCAGCAGTCCCCCTGGGATCCACGGGTCCAATGAGCAGTTCTTC
CDR3: CASSPPGIHGSNEQFF

V: TRBV25-1
D: -
J: TRBJ2-7
size: -
length: 14
DNA: TGTGCCAGCAGTGGCTTTGGGGGCACCTACGAGCAGTACTTC
CDR3: CASSGFGGTYEQYF

V: TRBV12-3/TRBV12-4
D: -
J: TRBJ2-5
size: many
length: 14
DNA: TGTGCCAGCAGTCGGGACACCTACCAAGAGACCCAGTACTTC
CDR3: CASSRDTYQETQYF

V: TRBV11-1
D: TRBD1
J: TRBJ2-5
size: few
length: 14
DNA: TGTGCCAGCAGCTCGGACAGGGGTGGAGAGACCCAGTACTTC
CDR3: CASSSDRGGETQYF

V: TRBV6-2/TRBV6-3
D: TRBD2
J: TRBJ2-7
size: -
length: 17
DNA: TGTGCCAGCAGTTACTCGATTAGCGGGACGCGAACCTACGAGCAGTACTTC
CDR3: CASSYSISGTRTYEQYF

V: TRBV18
D: -
J: TRBJ2-7
size: -
length: 14
DNA: TGTGCCAGCTCACCTGGAAGGGATTTCTACGAGCAGTACTTC
CDR3: CASSPGRDFYEQYF

V: TRBV20-1
D: TRBD1
J: TRBJ1-1
size: many
length: 15
DNA: TGCAGTGCCCCCGGGAGGACAGGCGGGAACACTGAAGCTTTCTTT
CDR3: CSAPGRTGGNTEAFF

V: TRBV11-2
D: TRBD1
J: TRBJ2-5
size: few
length: 13
DNA: TGTGCCAGCAGCTTGGCTTGGACAGGGGGCTTTTACTTC
CDR3: CASSLAWTGGFYF

V: TRBV5-6
D: -
J: TRBJ1-5
size: few
length: 15
DNA: TGTGCCAGCAGCTCATCCAGGGGAAACAATCAGCCCCAGCATTTT
CDR3: CASSSSRGNNQPQHF

V: TRBV11-2
D: -
J: TRBJ1-2
size: -
length: 14
DNA: TGTGCCAGCAGCTTACCCGACAGCTTCTATGGCTACACCTTC
CDR3: CASSLPDSFYGYTF

V: TRBV25-1
D: TRBD2
J: TRBJ2-3
size: many
length: 16
DNA: TGTGCCAGCAGCCAGACTAGCGGGGGGGAATCAGATACGCAGTATTTT
CDR3: CASSQTSGGESDTQYF

V: TRBV18
D: -
J: TRBJ2-1
size: -
length: 14
DNA: TGTGCCAGCTCACCATCTCCCGCCTACAATGAGCAGTTCTTC
CDR3: CASSPSPAYNEQFF

V: TRBV6-1
D: -
J: TRBJ1-1
size: many
length: 16
DNA: TGTGCCAGCAGGATGTGGGGGGGGGCGAGGAACACTGAAGCTTTCTTT
CDR3: CASRMWGGARNTEAFF

V: TRBV5-6
D: -
J: TRBJ1-5
size: many
length: 14
DNA: TGTGCCAGCAGCTTTACCGGGGGCAATCAGCCCCAGCATTTT
CDR3: CASSFTGGNQPQHF

V: TRBV6-5
D: -
J: TRBJ2-3
size: many
length: 14
DNA: TGTGCCAGCAGTTACTCGCCCGGAGCGGATACGCAGTATTTT
CDR3: CASSYSPGADTQYF

V: TRBV5-4
D: -
J: TRBJ2-1
size: -
length: 15
DNA: TGTGCCAGCAGCGCCCCGGGACTTAGTCTATGGGAGCAGTTCTTC
CDR3: CASSAPGLSLWEQFF

V: TRBV27
D: -
J: TRBJ1-1
size: many
length: 13
DNA: TGTGCCAGTTCGGAGGGCTTGAACACTGAAGCTTTCTTT
CDR3: CASSEGLNTEAFF

V: TRBV7-2
D: -
J: TRBJ2-3
size: many
length: 15
DNA: TGTGCCAGCAGCGTCGACAGGTATCCCACAGATACGCAGTATTTT
CDR3: CASSVDRYPTDTQYF

V: TRBV18
D: -
J: TRBJ1-6
size: -
length: 16
DNA: TGTGCCAGCTCTCGCACAGGAGACTCCTATAATTCACCCCTCCACTTT
CDR3: CASSRTGDSYNSPLHF